The present TCR beta chain was sequenced within a study of shared clonotypes between healthy human individuals. Turning to this clone: Its antigen is still unknown.

For every subset, genomic DNA was evenly distributed across several immunoSEQ plates. Researchers sequenced unsorted PBMC DNA using ten immunoSEQ deep assay plates. The assay was immunoSEQ multiplex PCR, and TCRdb's table has in-frame clones only and misses some. The sample holds about 480,000 clones, 75% to 85% seen once. Researchers drew on about 90 million PBMCs for genomic DNA from unsorted samples. Study-wide results and caveats: There were few donors, and this limited the genetic and exposure-history diversity represented.

CDR3 length equals 14 residues. V gave up 6 bases and J gave up 0 bases, with 11 bases separating them. The V gene's germline CDR1 is MDHEN and CDR2 SYDVKM. The receptor's source is a woman aged 40 to 50 in good health. Some clones in this sample may be carry-over from other donors' samples. The sample taken for sequencing was PBMCs. This chain uses TRBV28 with TRBJ1-1; D is unclear. Here the CDR3 reads CASRSQNMNTEAFF. In DNA, the CDR3 is TGTGCCAGCAGATCCCAGAACATGAACACTGAAGCTTTCTTT.